These 7 T cell receptor beta chains originate from one sample sequenced in a study of T cell repertoires in cytomegalovirus infection. No antigen has been identified for these receptors. One entry per CDR3 protein results from TCRdb running MiXCR on the reads. The repertoire holds about 920,000 distinct CDR3 sequences, around 31% seen once, with about 14% in the top ten. Sequencing was performed on cultured CD8+ T cells from PBMCs, taken from culture after CMV antigen stimulation. These TCRs come from a human donor in good health (CMV status not recorded). Some clones in this sample may be carry-over from other donors' samples.

The V call is TRBV7-9, the J call TRBJ2-7; 8 bases are a match to TRBD1. J was trimmed by 2 bases and V by 5 bases; bases with no gene match: 5. This CDR3 spans 14 amino acids. Looked up from germline, CDR1 is SEHNR and CDR2 is FQNEAQ (reference sequence). DNA for the CDR3: TGTGCCAGCAGCAAAACAGGGGGGACCTACGAGCAGTACGTC. As protein: CASSKTGGTYEQYV.

Here the CDR3 DNA reads TGTGCCGCGAAAACAGGGGGGAACTATGGCTACACCTTC. Amino acids: CAAKTGGNYGYTF. V and J are TRBV6-4 and TRBJ1-2, with TRBD1 identical over 8 bases. V lost 11 bases and J lost 2; bases outside the gene matches: 7. The CDR3 sequence is 13 residues long. Per germline, CDR1 MRHNA and CDR2 SNTAGT.

There are a few counts of this clonotype. The CDR3 protein is CASSSQEEETQYF. The CDR3 coding sequence is TGTGCCAGCAGCTCACAGGAGGAAGAGACCCAGTACTTC. The chain recombines TRBV11-3 with TRBJ2-5; D is perhaps TRBD1 or TRBD2 (5 bases each). V was cut by 4 bases and J by 3 bases, with 9 bases left in between. Germline V gives CDR1 SGHNT, CDR2 YENEEA. This CDR3 has 13 amino acids.

The chain links TRBV7-3 to TRBJ2-5; D possibly corresponds to TRBD1 (6 bases). The CDR3 contains 15 residues. The V end lost 5 bases, the J end lost 1 base, and 14 bases lay between the germline ends. CDR1 and CDR2 from the germline V gene are SGHTA and FQGTGA. CDR3 bases: TGTGCCAGCAGCCGCATACAGGGCCCCCAAGAGACCCAGTACTTC. Its translation: CASSRIQGPQETQYF.

The V gene is TRBV4-1, the J gene TRBJ2-3, with 8 positions matching TRBD2. Germline-derived CDR1 and CDR2 are MGHRA and YSYEKL. V lost 0 bases, J lost 1 base, and 6 bases stayed unmatched. This CDR3 is built from 17 residues. As DNA, the CDR3 is TGCGCCAGCAGCCAAGATCATCGGGGGGGACGCACAGATACGCAGTATTTT. It is translated as CASSQDHRGGRTDTQYF.

This chain links TRBV6-2 or TRBV6-3 with TRBJ2-2; D is uncertain. V lost 7 bases and J 6 bases, leaving 12 bases between the germline ends. The germline CDR1 and CDR2 sequences are MNHEY and SVGEGT. There are 13 residues in the CDR3. The CDR3 region is CASMFRWAGELFF. In nucleotides, the CDR3 is TGTGCCAGCATGTTTCGTTGGGCCGGGGAGCTGTTTTTT.

There are many counts of this clonotype. The V gene is TRBV7-8, the J gene TRBJ1-4; D gene ambiguous. There are 15 residues in the CDR3. The germline V and J ends were trimmed by 4 bases and 3 bases, with 12 bases remaining between them. CDR1 is SGHVS, CDR2 FQNEAQ, per germline. CDR3 sequence (DNA): TGTGCCAGCAGCTCCCGGTATTCGGCTAATGAAAAACTGTTTTTT. Translation gives CASSSRYSANEKLFF.